This passage covers 25 T cell receptor beta chains from one sample sequenced in a study of blood T cell repertoires in COVID-19. Data came from immunoSEQ multiplex PCR; TCRdb stores just in-frame clones and leaves some out. The top ten hold approximately 0.9% of the sample, which has roughly 480,000 clones, roughly 89% seen once. Sample: peripheral blood. These receptors came from a man younger than 35 with COVID-19, enrolled during active disease.

This clone was detected a few times. The sample holds other DNA sequences that translate to the same CDR3. The rearrangement uses TRBV7-9 and TRBJ2-1; 8 bases are shared with TRBD1. CDR3 size: 15 residues. Looked up from germline, CDR1 is SEHNR and CDR2 is FQNEAQ (reference sequence). V was pared by 5 bases and J by 0 bases, with 3 bases of the junction left unmatched. The CDR3 region is CASSGQGSSYNEQFF. The CDR3, as DNA: TGTGCCAGCAGCGGACAGGGCAGCTCCTACAATGAGCAGTTCTTC.

Here the CDR3 reads CASSKGVGANVLTF. The CDR3 DNA follows: TGTGCCAGCAGCAAGGGAGTAGGGGCCAACGTCCTGACTTTC. This chain connects TRBV21-1 to TRBJ2-6; the table calls TRBD2, which could not be checked here. TRBV21-1 is classified as a pseudogene. The CDR3 has 14 amino acids.

The gene calls are TRBV2 and TRBJ2-7; no reliable D call. The length of the CDR3 is 14 residues. V was pared by 0 bases and J by 3 bases, with 9 bases between. Germline V gives CDR1 SNHLY, CDR2 FYNNEI. CDR3 protein: CASSEALRVYEQYF. DNA of the CDR3: TGTGCCAGCAGTGAAGCGCTACGGGTCTACGAGCAGTACTTC.

The rearrangement joins TRBV5-1 to TRBJ2-5; D is perhaps TRBD1 (6 bases). Per the germline V gene, CDR1 is SGHRS and CDR2 is YFSETQ. V lost 0 bases, J lost 3 bases, and 15 bases lay in between. The CDR3 has 16 amino acids. The CDR3 reads CASSLAYETGEETQYF. CDR3 nucleotide sequence: TGCGCCAGCAGCTTGGCATATGAGACAGGAGAAGAGACCCAGTACTTC.

In its sample, this clone was seen a few times. The genes are TRBV6-5 and TRBJ1-2, with D hard to call. Deletions cut 10 bases from V and 2 bases from J, with 20 bases between. The CDR3 loop spans 15 amino acids. Germline V gives CDR1 MNHEY, CDR2 SVGAGI. CDR3 bases: TGTGCCACTACCGGTGTCCCCAGGAACAACTATGGCTACACCTTC. Its protein product is CATTGVPRNNYGYTF.

The gene calls are TRBV11-2 and TRBJ2-7; a possible D gene is TRBD1 (5 bases). The CDR3 totals 12 residues. Germline CDR1 and CDR2: SGHAT and FQNNGV. With 3 bases removed from V and 5 bases from J, the gap between germline ends came to 8 bases. CDR3 in DNA: TGTGCCAGCAGCTTCAGGGTTGACGAGCAGTACTTC. This sequence encodes CASSFRVDEQYF.

The V and J genes are TRBV6-5 and TRBJ2-7, with TRBD2 matching 13 bases. Looked up from germline, CDR1 is MNHEY and CDR2 is SVGAGI. V trimming: 6 bases; J trimming: 6 bases; junction bases outside the gene matches: 5. The CDR3 spans 14 residues. The CDR3 nucleotides are TGTGCCAGCAGAAGGACTAGCGGGAGTGTCGAGCAGTACTTC. Protein sequence: CASRRTSGSVEQYF.

The rearrangement links TRBV6-6 to TRBJ2-1, with TRBD2 as a possible D gene (6 bases). Germline CDR1 reads MNHNY; CDR2 reads SVGAGI (reference sequence). The CDR3 totals 15 residues. The ends were cut back, 7 bases at V and 6 bases at J, with 19 bases in the middle. The CDR3 protein is CASTNQGLSGNEQFF. CDR3 DNA sequence: TGTGCCAGCACCAATCAGGGTCTTAGCGGCAATGAGCAGTTCTTC.

The CDR3 DNA sequence: TGTGCCAGCAGCTTGGGACTAGCGGGGGGGGACAATGAGCAGTTCTTC. Protein product: CASSLGLAGGDNEQFF. The chain uses TRBV13 and TRBJ2-1; TRBD2 agrees at 16 bases. The CDR3 length is 16 residues. The V segment lost 3 bases and the J segment 5 bases; nucleotides outside the gene matches: 1. Germline loops: CDR1 PRHDT, CDR2 FYEKMQ (reference sequence).

CDR3 nucleotide sequence: TGTGCCTGGAGTCTCGCGATCACCGGGGAGCTGTTTTTT. It specifies CAWSLAITGELFF. V gene TRBV30 combines with J gene TRBJ2-2; D is unclear. Looked up from germline, CDR1 is GTSNPN and CDR2 is SVGIG (reference sequence). Trimming pared 2 bases from V and 4 bases from J, leaving 8 bases between. This CDR3 has 13 amino acids. The whole variable domain, remainder taken from reference TRBV30 and TRBJ2-2, is SQTIHQWPATLVQPVGSPLSLECTVEGTSNPNLYWYRQAAGRGLQLLFYSVGIGQISSEVPQNLSASRPQDRQFILSSKKLLLSDSGFYLCAWSLAITGELFFGEGSRLTVL.

The J gene is TRBJ2-2, the V gene TRBV7-2; a possible D gene is TRBD2 (6 bases). Germline values: CDR1 SGHTA, CDR2 FQGNSA. This CDR3 spans 15 amino acids. V lost 5 bases, J lost 3 bases, and 13 bases lay in between. The CDR3 nucleotides are TGTGCCAGCAGCGGTACTAGCTACTACACCGGGGAGCTGTTTTTT. Translating gives CASSGTSYYTGELFF.

The chain has TRBV30 and TRBJ2-3; D unresolved. The CDR3 is made up of 15 amino acids. The germline V gene has CDR1 GTSNPN and CDR2 SVGIG (reference sequence). V lost 2 bases to trimming and J lost 9 bases, with 21 bases between them. The CDR3 coding sequence is TGTGCCTGGAGTCCCCCACTGACTCCCCCCGGGACGCAGTATTTT. Translation: CAWSPPLTPPGTQYF.

This chain uses TRBV19 with TRBJ2-1, with 8 bases identical to TRBD2. Germline V CDR1 and CDR2: LNHDA, SQIVND (reference sequence). The CDR3 spans 16 residues. V trimming: 6 bases; J trimming: 4 bases; junction bases outside the gene matches: 11. In DNA form, the CDR3 reads TGTGCCAGTAGCCCGTTCGGTAGCGGGATTTACAATGAGCAGTTCTTC. Translated, it gives CASSPFGSGIYNEQFF.

The chain joins TRBV7-8 to TRBJ1-6; D is undetermined. V lost 4 bases to trimming and J lost 6 bases, with 13 bases between them. Germline CDR1 is SGHVS and CDR2 is FQNEAQ. CDR3 length: 15 amino acids. The CDR3 nucleotides read TGTGCCAGCAGCTCCGTTCTGAGTCGTAATTCACCCCTCCACTTT. This codes for CASSSVLSRNSPLHF.

The CDR3 DNA is TGTGCCAGTAGGGGGCGGGGGAACACCGGGGAGCTGTTTTTT. It specifies CASRGRGNTGELFF. The V and J genes are TRBV19 and TRBJ2-2; weak D call: TRBD2 (6 bases). CDR3 size: 14 residues. V lost 6 bases to trimming and J lost 1 base, with 9 bases between them. Germline V gene data show CDR1 as LNHDA and CDR2 as SQIVND (reference sequence).

The rearrangement uses TRBV30 and TRBJ1-6; no firm D call. V was cut by 3 bases and J by 8 bases, with 11 bases left in between. Germline CDR1 and CDR2: GTSNPN and SVGIG (reference sequence). This CDR3 spans 13 amino acids. The CDR3 nucleotides read TGTGCCTGGAGGCCTTTCGGGGATTCACCCCTCCACTTT. This sequence encodes CAWRPFGDSPLHF. Full variable domain (outside the CDR3, taken from reference TRBV30 and TRBJ1-6): SQTIHQWPATLVQPVGSPLSLECTVEGTSNPNLYWYRQAAGRGLQLLFYSVGIGQISSEVPQNLSASRPQDRQFILSSKKLLLSDSGFYLCAWRPFGDSPLHFGNGTRLTVT.

J is TRBJ1-4 and V is TRBV11-2; D is perhaps TRBD1 (5 bases). V was cut by 5 bases and J by 8 bases, with 21 bases left in between. CDR1 and CDR2 (germline): SGHAT, FQNNGV. The CDR3 length is 16 residues. The CDR3 bases are TGTGCCAGCAGCCGAGCCACGCGGGGCCGGAGAGAAAAACTGTTTTTT. This gives the protein CASSRATRGRREKLFF.

The gene calls are TRBV5-5 and TRBJ2-7, with TRBD2 matching over 8 bases. The CDR3 is 15 amino acids. The J segment lost 4 bases and the V segment lost 0 bases, leaving 6 bases of the junction unmatched. CDR1 is SGHKS, CDR2 YYEKEE, per germline (reference sequence). CDR3 bases: TGTGCCAGCAGCTTGGTGAGCGGGAGCGTATACGAGCAGTACTTC. Translated: CASSLVSGSVYEQYF.

The chain is built from TRBV5-4 and TRBJ2-3, with D possibly matching TRBD2 (5 bases). Trimming shortened V by 2 bases and J by 4 bases, and 17 bases separated the two germline ends. The CDR3 is 16 amino acids. The V gene's germline CDR1 is SGHNT and CDR2 YYREEE (reference sequence). CDR3 sequence (DNA): TGTGCCAGCAGCTTTAAGGGTGGGGTGGGAGCAGATACGCAGTATTTT. It codes for CASSFKGGVGADTQYF.

This sequence joins TRBV5-1 and TRBJ2-5, with D possibly TRBD2 on 6 matching bases. The CDR3 is 14 amino acids. Germline values: CDR1 SGHRS, CDR2 YFSETQ. Trimming left V 2 bases short and J 5 bases short, with 13 bases between. The DNA for the CDR3 is TGCGCCAGCAGCTTATCCGGCGGGATGGAGACCCAGTACTTC. As protein: CASSLSGGMETQYF.

The chain combines TRBV4-1 with TRBJ2-3, with unresolved D. The CDR3 has 17 amino acids. Germline CDR1 reads MGHRA; CDR2 reads YSYEKL. V was cut by 0 bases and J by 1 base, with 14 bases left in between. CDR3 coding DNA: TGCGCCAGCAGCCAAGATTCACAGAACTGGCGCACAGATACGCAGTATTTT. Its translation: CASSQDSQNWRTDTQYF.

The chain links TRBV9 to TRBJ2-2, with D maybe TRBD1 (5 bases). Between the trimmed V and J ends, which lost 1 base and 2 bases, there was a span of 9 bases. Germline CDR1 and CDR2: SGDLS and YYNGEE. This CDR3 is 15 amino acids long. CDR3 DNA sequence: TGTGCCAGCAGCGTAATGGGGCCCAACACCGGGGAGCTGTTTTTT. Translating gives CASSVMGPNTGELFF.

This sequence joins TRBV3-1 (or the pseudogene TRBV3-2) and TRBJ2-1; 9 bases fit TRBD2. The V segment lost 5 bases and the J segment 1 base; nucleotides outside the gene matches: 3. In germline, CDR1 is LGHDT, CDR2 YNNKEL (reference sequence). The length of the CDR3 is 15 residues. The CDR3 DNA follows: TGTGCCAGCAGCGTCGCGGGAGGGTCCTACAATGAGCAGTTCTTC. Its protein is CASSVAGGSYNEQFF.

CDR3 sequence reads: CASSPRQGRDSPLHF. The CDR3 coding sequence is TGTGCCAGCAGCCCCAGACAGGGTCGAGATTCACCCCTCCACTTT. The J gene is TRBJ1-6, the V gene TRBV4-2, with 7 positions matching TRBD1. The V and J ends lost 4 bases and 8 bases, in that order; junction bases with no gene match: 8. CDR1 is LGHNA and CDR2 is YNFKEQ in the germline V gene. CDR3 length: 15 amino acids.

The chain carries TRBV13 and TRBJ2-3; TRBD2 matches 10 bases. This CDR3 contains 15 residues. J gave up 4 bases and V 2 bases, and 3 bases lay outside the gene matches. Germline values: CDR1 PRHDT, CDR2 FYEKMQ (reference sequence). DNA of the CDR3: TGTGCCAGCAGCTTAAAAGCGGGGGGGCCAGATACGCAGTATTTT. Amino acids: CASSLKAGGPDTQYF.